This record concerns one T cell receptor beta chain sequence. Its antigen is as yet unknown. Method: immunoSEQ multiplex PCR; TCRdb's copy keeps in-frame clones and lacks some. The top ten clones hold 5.5% to 8.5% of a sample with around 110,000 clones, more than 70% of them seen once. The CDR3 sequence is 14 residues long. In germline, CDR1 is LGHDT, CDR2 YNNKEL (reference sequence). V lost 1 base and J 6 bases, leaving 12 bases between the germline ends. The sample belongs to a study of T cell responses to AZD1222 COVID-19 vaccine. Study-wide findings and caveats: The study sampled repertoires only after the peak T cell response. Possibly, clonal diversity was underestimated; donors were largely white British and included more females.

The gene calls are TRBV3-1 (or the pseudogene TRBV3-2) and TRBJ1-1; a weak D match, TRBD1 (5 bases). The source is an adult in good health. Sequenced material: peripheral blood, taken on day 0 of AZD1222 vaccination. The CDR3 region has the DNA TGTGCCAGCAGCCAAGGTGGGGGTAGGTCTGAAGCTTTCTTT. Residues: CASSQGGGRSEAFF.